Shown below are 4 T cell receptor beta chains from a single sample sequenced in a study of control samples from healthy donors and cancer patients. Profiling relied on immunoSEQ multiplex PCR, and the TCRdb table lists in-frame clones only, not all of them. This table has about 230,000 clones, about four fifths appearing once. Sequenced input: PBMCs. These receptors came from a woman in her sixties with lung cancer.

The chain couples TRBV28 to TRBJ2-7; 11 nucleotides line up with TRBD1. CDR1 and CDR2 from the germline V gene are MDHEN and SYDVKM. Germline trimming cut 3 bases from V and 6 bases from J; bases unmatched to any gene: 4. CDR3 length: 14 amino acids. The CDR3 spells CASSFGDRGGEQYF. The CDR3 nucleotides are TGTGCCAGCAGTTTCGGGGACAGGGGGGGCGAGCAGTACTTC.

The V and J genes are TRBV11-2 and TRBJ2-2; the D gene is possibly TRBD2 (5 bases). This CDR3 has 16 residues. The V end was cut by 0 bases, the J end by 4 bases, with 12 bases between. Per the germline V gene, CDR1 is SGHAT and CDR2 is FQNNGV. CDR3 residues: CASSLEGSGVTGELFF. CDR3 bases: TGTGCCAGCAGCTTAGAAGGGAGTGGGGTCACCGGGGAGCTGTTTTTT. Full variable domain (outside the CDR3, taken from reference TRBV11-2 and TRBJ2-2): EAGVAQSPRYKIIEKRQSVAFWCNPISGHATLYWYQQILGQGPKLLIQFQNNGVVDDSQLPKDRFSAERLKGVDSTLKIQPAKLEDSAVYLCASSLEGSGVTGELFFGEGSRLTVL.

This CDR3 reads CASSGAPGQGRAGYTF. The DNA of the CDR3 is TGTGCCAGCAGTGGAGCACCGGGACAGGGTAGGGCTGGCTACACCTTC. The chain uses TRBV25-1 and TRBJ1-2; 9 bases agree with TRBD1. Per germline, CDR1 MGHDK and CDR2 SYGVNS. With 4 bases clipped from V and 7 bases from J, the junction kept 13 bases outside the gene matches. The CDR3 is made up of 16 amino acids.

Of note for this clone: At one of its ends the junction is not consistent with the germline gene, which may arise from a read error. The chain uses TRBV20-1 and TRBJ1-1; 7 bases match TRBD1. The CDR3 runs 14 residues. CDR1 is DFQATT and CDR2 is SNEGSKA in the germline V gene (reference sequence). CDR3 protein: CSASWEGASGEPFF. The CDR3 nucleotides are TGCAGTGCTAGTTGGGAGGGGGCGAGTGGTGAACCTTTCTTT.